Detailed here is one T cell receptor beta chain. No antigen is known for it. The CDR3 runs 17 residues. The V end lost 3 bases, the J end lost 0 bases, and 12 bases lay between the germline ends. Germline V gene data show CDR1 as LNHNV and CDR2 as YYDKDF (reference sequence). The data belong to a study of cytomegalovirus exposure and HLA in healthy donors. Study conclusions and caveats: A likely sequencing artifact accounted for one observed cluster of highly shared sequence variants. What TCR beta sequences reportedly achieved was accurate prediction of HLA-A and HLA-B alleles in most subjects. Some segments of the V type, notably TRBV6-2 and TRBV6-3, were excluded as indistinguishable. The Asian-associated ancestry cluster reportedly had fewer N-insertions than the roughly 720-donor mean in a later analysis.

Vbeta (60) and Jbeta (13) primers were used in the PCR. TCRdb's table, derived via immunoSEQ multiplex PCR, lists solely in-frame clones and lacks some. The sample includes approximately 30,000 clones. V gene TRBV15 combines with J gene TRBJ2-6; no reliable D call. This clonotype originated in a woman aged 40 to 49 in good health and CMV-seropositive. Sequenced input: PBMCs. The CDR3 is CATSRTLHSSGANVLTF. The CDR3 DNA sequence: TGTGCCACCAGCAGGACACTGCATTCCTCTGGGGCCAACGTCCTGACTTTC.